These 26 T cell receptor beta chains were all obtained from the same sample, sequenced in a study of blood T cell repertoires in COVID-19. Sequencing used immunoSEQ multiplex PCR; TCRdb keeps in-frame clones, though not all of them. This table holds 240,000 or so clones, about 90% found once. Sequenced sample: PBMCs or T cells enriched from blood (not recorded which). The receptors derive from a man between 50 and 59 years old who had been exposed to COVID-19.

The V gene is TRBV19, the J gene TRBJ1-2, with TRBD1 identical over 8 bases. Germline V gene data show CDR1 as LNHDA and CDR2 as SQIVND (reference sequence). V shed 6 bases and J 9 bases; nucleotides not matched to a gene: 9. CDR3 size: 13 residues. The CDR3 loop reads CASRDRGFRRYTF. The CDR3 nucleotides are TGTGCCAGTAGAGACAGGGGATTTCGGCGCTACACCTTC.

J is TRBJ1-2 and V is TRBV7-9; no clear D. Germline V gene data show CDR1 as SEHNR and CDR2 as FQNEAQ (reference sequence). The length of the CDR3 is 13 residues. Trimming pared 1 base from V and 5 bases from J, leaving 8 bases between. In DNA form, the CDR3 reads TGTGCCAGCAGCTTAGGGGCAACGTATGGCTACACCTTC. This sequence encodes CASSLGATYGYTF.

This clone has just one count. The chain couples TRBV2 to TRBJ2-7; D is uncertain. V lost 3 bases and J lost 12, with 12 bases in between. CDR3 length: 11 residues. Germline CDR1 SNHLY, CDR2 FYNNEI. The DNA of the CDR3 is TGTGCCAGCAGTGATCAGTTTATTCTGTACTTC. It encodes CASSDQFILYF.

Concerning this clone itself: The sample holds other DNA sequences that translate to the same CDR3. V usage is TRBV29-1 and J usage is TRBJ1-5; TRBD1 aligns across 10 bases. Germline values: CDR1 SQVTM, CDR2 ANQGSEA. Germline trimming cut 7 bases from V and 4 bases from J; bases unmatched to any gene: 4. The CDR3 has 13 amino acids. The CDR3 is CSAWTGGNQPQHF. For the CDR3, the DNA is TGCAGCGCTTGGACAGGGGGAAATCAGCCCCAGCATTTT.

The chain joins TRBV28 to TRBJ1-5; TRBD1 matches 9 bases. The CDR3 totals 15 residues. V dropped 5 bases and J dropped 2; count of bases not matched to a gene: 4. The V gene's germline CDR1 is MDHEN and CDR2 SYDVKM. CDR3: CASSPRTGGNQPQHF. The CDR3 bases are TGTGCCAGCAGTCCCAGGACAGGGGGCAATCAGCCCCAGCATTTT.

This clone was counted once. The V gene is TRBV5-1, the J gene TRBJ1-2; D perhaps matches TRBD1 (5 bases). This CDR3 has 14 amino acids. V was pared by 5 bases and J by 0 bases, with 11 bases between. The germline gives CDR1 SGHRS, CDR2 YFSETQ. The chain's CDR3 is CASSPGPSNYGYTF. The CDR3 bases are TGCGCCAGCAGTCCAGGGCCTTCTAACTATGGCTACACCTTC.

This sequence joins TRBV10-3 and TRBJ2-7; 9 nucleotides match TRBD1. The V and J ends lost 3 bases and 2 bases, in that order; junction bases with no gene match: 8. The CDR3 covers 16 residues. Germline CDR1 ENHRY, CDR2 SYGVKD. The CDR3 loop is CAISELDRGNTYEQYF. The CDR3 nucleotides read TGTGCCATCAGTGAACTGGACAGGGGCAACACCTACGAGCAGTACTTC.

V and J are TRBV5-5 and TRBJ2-5; D unresolved. This CDR3 region has 14 residues. CDR1 and CDR2 (germline): SGHKS, YYEKEE (reference sequence). The ends were cut back, 0 bases at V and 2 bases at J, with 8 bases in the middle. The DNA for the CDR3 is TGTGCCAGCAGCTTGGAGACTCCACAAGAGACCCAGTACTTC. It is translated as CASSLETPQETQYF.

The V gene is TRBV10-3, the J gene TRBJ2-3; a possible D gene is TRBD1 (5 bases). V was cut by 5 bases and J by 6 bases, with 18 bases left in between. This CDR3 comprises 15 residues. The germline CDR1 and CDR2 sequences are ENHRY and SYGVKD. The CDR3 sequence: CAISQTSNRGDTQYF. CDR3 nucleotide sequence: TGTGCCATCAGTCAAACCAGTAATAGGGGTGATACGCAGTATTTT.

The chain employs TRBV5-1 and TRBJ2-7; D is possibly TRBD1 (6 bases). V lost 5 bases and J 6 bases, leaving 15 bases between the germline ends. The germline V gene has CDR1 SGHRS and CDR2 YFSETQ. The CDR3 consists of 13 residues. CDR3 coding DNA: TGCGCCAGCAGTCTCCAAACAGGGTTCGAGCAGTACGTC. Translated: CASSLQTGFEQYV.

V gene TRBV2 combines with J gene TRBJ1-4, with 7 nucleotides matching TRBD1. CDR1 and CDR2 from the germline V gene are SNHLY and FYNNEI. The CDR3 totals 11 residues. V trimming: 6 bases; J trimming: 12 bases; junction bases outside the gene matches: 4. This chain's CDR3 is CASSAQGELFF. The CDR3 region has the DNA TGTGCCAGCAGCGCGCAGGGGGAACTGTTTTTT. Supplemented by reference TRBV2 and TRBJ1-4, the full variable domain reads EPEVTQTPSHQVTQMGQEVILRCVPISNHLYFYWYRQILGQKVEFLVSFYNNEISEKSEIFDDQFSVERPDGSNFTLKIRSTKLEDSAMYFCASSAQGELFFGSGTQLSVL.

The V call is TRBV2, the J call TRBJ1-2; no clear D gene. The CDR3 totals 12 residues. Germline-derived CDR1 and CDR2 are SNHLY and FYNNEI. Trimming took off 6 bases at V and 8 bases at J, with 13 bases between the two ends. The DNA of the CDR3 is TGTGCCAGCAGATGGAGCCTTGGGGGCTACACCTTC. Its protein product is CASRWSLGGYTF.

V usage is TRBV7-3 and J usage is TRBJ1-1; 11 nucleotides agree with TRBD1. V was pared by 2 bases and J by 11 bases, with 4 bases of the junction left unmatched. The V gene's germline CDR1 is SGHTA and CDR2 FQGTGA. CDR3 length: 13 amino acids. This CDR3 reads CASSLGQGAVAFF. The CDR3 coding sequence is TGTGCCAGCAGCTTAGGACAGGGGGCCGTCGCTTTCTTT.

The chain uses TRBV28 and TRBJ1-3; tentatively, D is TRBD1 (5 bases). Germline CDR1 is MDHEN and CDR2 is SYDVKM. There are 18 residues in the CDR3. Trimming pared 5 bases from V and 3 bases from J, leaving 23 bases between. CDR3 in DNA: TGTGCCAGCAGTAATGCCGGGGAGGGACGAAGGGATGGAAACACCATATATTTT. This translates into CASSNAGEGRRDGNTIYF.

The J gene is TRBJ1-1, the V gene TRBV10-3; D is unresolved. Trimming took off 0 bases at V and 11 bases at J, with 10 bases between the two ends. The CDR3 loop spans 12 amino acids. Germline loops: CDR1 ENHRY, CDR2 SYGVKD. The CDR3 region has the DNA TGTGCCATCAGTGAGTCCGTAGACAAGGCTTTCTTT. This translates into CAISESVDKAFF.

The chain recombines TRBV27 with TRBJ2-1, with 7 bases lining up with TRBD2. This CDR3 has 16 amino acids. Germline CDR1 and CDR2: MNHEY and SMNVEV (reference sequence). V was clipped by 5 bases and J by 5 bases; unmatched bases: 12. The CDR3 bases are TGTGCCAGCAGTCTCCTGGGGGAGGGCCTTGACAATGAGCAGTTCTTC. Translation: CASSLLGEGLDNEQFF.

This sequence joins TRBV10-3 and TRBJ2-3; D might be TRBD1 (6 bases). V was trimmed by 11 bases and J by 2 bases, leaving 17 bases between them. Germline loops: CDR1 ENHRY, CDR2 SYGVKD. The length of the CDR3 is 14 residues. Here the CDR3 DNA reads TGTGCCGGCCGCCGGGACACTTTCACAGATACGCAGTATTTT. It is translated as CAGRRDTFTDTQYF.

Only one count was recorded for this clone. Here the CDR3 reads CASCVYLTENQPQHF. In DNA, the CDR3 is TGTGCATCCTGTGTGTACCTTACGGAGAATCAGCCCCAGCATTTT. The chain employs TRBV28 and TRBJ1-5; D is unresolved. Per the germline V gene, CDR1 is MDHEN and CDR2 is SYDVKM. The CDR3 has 15 residues.

CDR3 sequence (DNA): TGTGCCAGCAGCTTAAGACAGGGTACCTACGAGCAGTACTTC. This codes for CASSLRQGTYEQYF. V gene TRBV7-8 combines with J gene TRBJ2-7; 7 bases agree with TRBD1. Trimming at V came to 2 bases and at J to 2 bases, leaving 3 bases not matched to a gene. The CDR3 consists of 14 residues. Per the germline V gene, CDR1 is SGHVS and CDR2 is FQNEAQ.

The chain carries TRBV28 and TRBJ2-7, with 11 bases that match TRBD1. The CDR3 runs to 16 residues. CDR1 is MDHEN, CDR2 SYDVKM, per germline. V dropped 2 bases and J dropped 6; count of bases not matched to a gene: 9. CDR3 residues: CASSLTGTGGWIEQYV. The CDR3 nucleotides are TGTGCCAGCAGTTTAACCGGGACAGGGGGATGGATCGAGCAGTACGTC.

The chain's CDR3 is CASTRREAGYTF. The CDR3 DNA reads as TGTGCCAGCACCCGTCGGGAAGCTGGCTACACCTTC. The chain employs TRBV28 and TRBJ1-2; D gene unclear. Trimming pared 7 bases from V and 7 bases from J, leaving 13 bases between. Germline lookup yields CDR1 MDHEN and CDR2 SYDVKM. The CDR3 is 12 residues long.

The chain employs TRBV6-5 and TRBJ1-3, with a possible D match to TRBD1 (6 bases). CDR1 and CDR2 (germline): MNHEY, SVGAGI. This CDR3 is built from 14 residues. V dropped 7 bases and J dropped 4 bases, with 14 bases sitting between them. DNA of the CDR3: TGTGCCAGCAAAACAGGGATGGCGGGAAACACCATATATTTT. It translates to CASKTGMAGNTIYF.

The rearrangement links TRBV18 to TRBJ2-3; perhaps TRBD1 as D (6 bases). CDR1 is KGHSH, CDR2 LQKENI, per germline. This CDR3 has 15 amino acids. V lost 3 bases, J lost 2 bases, and 12 bases lay in between. CDR3 protein: CASSPVGHTTDTQYF. CDR3 coding DNA: TGTGCCAGCTCACCGGTGGGACACACCACAGATACGCAGTATTTT.

CDR3 bases: TGTGCCAGTAGTATGCGTATCCGGTCACCCCTCCACTTT. Amino acid sequence: CASSMRIRSPLHF. V usage is TRBV19 and J usage is TRBJ1-6; D is undetermined. Trimming stripped 3 bases from V and 10 bases from J, with 10 bases between. The germline V gene encodes CDR1 LNHDA and CDR2 SQIVND (reference sequence). The CDR3 is made up of 13 amino acids.

The rearrangement links TRBV12-5 to TRBJ1-1, with 8 bases that match TRBD1. With V trimmed by 5 bases and J by 5 bases, 4 bases remained unmatched. The germline V gene has CDR1 LGHNT and CDR2 FRNRAP. The CDR3 consists of 13 residues. DNA of the CDR3: TGTGCTAGTGGTATTCGGACAGGGACTGAAGCTTTCTTT. Its protein product is CASGIRTGTEAFF.

This chain uses TRBV19 with TRBJ1-2; weak D call: TRBD1 (6 bases). The CDR3 runs to 15 residues. The V end was cut by 5 bases, the J end by 5 bases, with 18 bases between. Germline CDR1 LNHDA, CDR2 SQIVND (reference sequence). In DNA form, the CDR3 reads TGTGCCAGTAGTGGCGGACAGAGCAGATATTATGGCTACACCTTC. This translates into CASSGGQSRYYGYTF.